The 17 T cell receptor beta chains listed next were all sequenced from one sample in a study of shared clonotypes between healthy human individuals. TCRdb's table, derived via immunoSEQ multiplex PCR, lists solely in-frame clones and lacks some. In the table there are 850,000 to 1,200,000 clones, about 77% of which are singletons. Sequenced: memory CD4+ T cells sorted from blood. The subset: CD45RA-negative fraction. The receptors here all came from a man between 18 and 35 years old in good health.

The chain combines TRBV5-1 with TRBJ1-3; TRBD1 is a possible D gene (5 bases). This CDR3 is 15 amino acids long. V was cut by 4 bases and J by 4 bases, with 15 bases left in between. Germline V CDR1 and CDR2: SGHRS, YFSETQ. CDR3 sequence (DNA): TGCGCCAGCAGCCCCACCGGGACGTCCGGAAACACCATATATTTT. It specifies CASSPTGTSGNTIYF. The full variable domain, in which reference TRBV5-1 and TRBJ1-3 provide the parts outside the CDR3, is KAGVTQTPRYLIKTRGQQVTLSCSPISGHRSVSWYQQTPGQGLQFLFEYFSETQRNKGNFPGRFSGRQFSNSRSEMNVSTLELGDSALYLCASSPTGTSGNTIYFGEGSWLTVV.

This clone was observed a few times. This chain links TRBV4-1 with TRBJ2-1; maybe TRBD2 (5 bases). CDR1 and CDR2 from the germline V gene are MGHRA and YSYEKL. This CDR3 is built from 13 residues. V was clipped by 0 bases and J by 10 bases, with 10 bases between them. CDR3 nucleotides: TGCGCCAGCAGCCAAGATGAGGGATGGGAGCAGTTCTTC. Translated, it gives CASSQDEGWEQFF.

The chain employs TRBV5-1 and TRBJ1-2, with 11 bases lining up with TRBD1. The CDR3 runs 17 residues. Germline V gene lookup returns CDR1 SGHRS and CDR2 YFSETQ. Losses at the gene ends were 4 bases for V and 4 bases for J; bases not matched to a gene: 12. CDR3 sequence reads: CASSIAGQGASSYGYTF. CDR3 coding DNA: TGCGCCAGCAGCATCGCAGGACAGGGGGCGTCTTCCTATGGCTACACCTTC.

V and J are TRBV2 and TRBJ1-5; D remains ambiguous. The germline V gene encodes CDR1 SNHLY and CDR2 FYNNEI. CDR3 length equals 12 residues. The V gene lost 4 bases and the J gene lost 5 bases, with 6 bases spanning the gap. The CDR3 DNA sequence: TGTGCCAGCAGTGGTATGGATCAGCCCCAGCATTTT. It translates to CASSGMDQPQHF.

The chain carries TRBV7-8 and TRBJ2-3, with D possibly TRBD2 on 6 matching bases. V lost 4 bases and J 4 bases, leaving 15 bases between the germline ends. The CDR3 has 15 residues. The germline gives CDR1 SGHVS, CDR2 FQNEAQ. The CDR3 DNA reads as TGTGCCAGCAGCTCCCGGGGGTGGGAGGCAGATACGCAGTATTTT. This encodes CASSSRGWEADTQYF.

V and J are TRBV20-1 and TRBJ2-3; D is unresolved. CDR1 is DFQATT and CDR2 is SNEGSKA in the germline V gene (reference sequence). This CDR3 is 11 amino acids long. V was cut by 2 bases and J by 5 bases, with 5 bases left in between. CDR3 coding DNA: TGCAGTGCTAGAAGGATAGATACGCAGTATTTT. Translating gives CSARRIDTQYF.

The V gene is TRBV7-9, the J gene TRBJ2-4; 10 bases align to TRBD1. Germline V gene sequence: CDR1 SEHNR, CDR2 FQNEAQ (reference sequence). The CDR3 runs 17 residues. The trim removed 5 bases at V and 0 bases at J, leaving 7 bases unmatched. Written as DNA, the CDR3 is TGTGCCAGCAGCGCCGGGACAGGGGATAAAGCCAAAAACATTCAGTACTTC. It is translated as CASSAGTGDKAKNIQYF.

This chain uses TRBV6-1 with TRBJ2-1, with TRBD2 matching 14 bases. The CDR3 is 15 amino acids. V lost 6 bases, J lost 4 bases, and 2 bases stayed unmatched. Germline assignment: CDR1 MNHNS and CDR2 SASEGT. This CDR3 is CASRGLAGVYNEQFF. The CDR3 DNA is TGTGCCAGCAGGGGACTAGCGGGGGTGTACAATGAGCAGTTCTTC.

This sequence joins TRBV10-3 and TRBJ1-4; 9 bases are shared with TRBD1. CDR1 ENHRY and CDR2 SYGVKD come from the germline V gene. This CDR3 is 15 amino acids long. Trimming cost V 2 bases and J 3 bases; bases outside gene matches: 1. The CDR3 nucleotides are TGTGCCATCAGTGAGGGGGACAGGGCTAATGAAAAACTGTTTTTT. Amino acid sequence: CAISEGDRANEKLFF.

The CDR3: CASSQGKTGGGGYTF. The CDR3, as DNA: TGTGCCAGCAGCCAAGGGAAGACAGGGGGCGGAGGCTACACCTTC. The J gene is TRBJ1-2, the V gene TRBV4-2, with 10 bases matching TRBD1. The CDR3 consists of 15 residues. Germline CDR1 and CDR2: LGHNA and YNFKEQ. The V and J ends lost 1 base and 8 bases, in that order; junction bases with no gene match: 7.

V and J are TRBV27 and TRBJ2-7, with TRBD2 identical over 8 bases. CDR1 and CDR2 (germline): MNHEY, SMNVEV (reference sequence). V shed 5 bases, J shed 1 base, and the junction held 4 bases outside the gene matches. The CDR3 covers 14 residues. DNA of the CDR3: TGTGCCAGCAGTAATAGCGGGAAGTCCTACGAGCAGTACTTC. Translating it yields CASSNSGKSYEQYF.

This clone showed up just a few times. V is TRBV4-1 and J is TRBJ2-5; 8 bases match TRBD2. The CDR3 is 20 amino acids. The germline V gene has CDR1 MGHRA and CDR2 YSYEKL. J was trimmed by 5 bases and V by 0 bases; bases with no gene match: 20. The CDR3 spells CASSQEWSGGLAGTRETQYF. The CDR3 nucleotides read TGCGCCAGCAGCCAAGAATGGAGCGGTGGGCTAGCGGGTACGAGGGAGACCCAGTACTTC.

This clone was counted between two and nine times. DNA for the CDR3: TGTGCCAGCGTCGGGACAGTAACGAATCAGCCCCAGCATTTT. It translates to CASVGTVTNQPQHF. The chain couples TRBV28 to TRBJ1-5, with 7 bases identical to TRBD1. V gave up 8 bases and J gave up 4 bases; unmatched junction bases: 8. Germline assignment: CDR1 MDHEN and CDR2 SYDVKM. The CDR3 covers 14 residues.

The chain employs TRBV27 and TRBJ1-5; D may be TRBD1 (6 bases). V gave up 6 bases and J gave up 3 bases, with 15 bases separating them. This CDR3 contains 15 residues. From germline, CDR1 is MNHEY and CDR2 SMNVEV (reference sequence). The CDR3 reads CASSPPDRVNQPQHF. The CDR3 coding sequence is TGTGCCAGCAGCCCACCGGACAGAGTCAATCAGCCCCAGCATTTT.

Details on this clone: This may come from a read error, since a much larger clone is one base off. The chain links TRBV6-1 to TRBJ2-6; TRBD1 agrees at 7 bases. V shed 3 bases and J 0 bases; nucleotides not matched to a gene: 2. The germline V gene encodes CDR1 MNHNS and CDR2 SASEGT. There are 16 residues in the CDR3. Here the CDR3 DNA reads TGTGCCAGCAGTGATCCAGGGGGCTCTGGGGCCAACGTCCTGACTTTC. Its translation: CASSDPGGSGANVLTF.

This clone showed up just a few times. CDR3 in DNA: TGCAGCGCTGGGACAGGGGGATACACCTTC. Translated: CSAGTGGYTF. This chain links TRBV29-1 with TRBJ1-2, with 11 bases fitting TRBD1. The trim removed 7 bases at V and 11 bases at J, leaving 3 bases unmatched. The germline V gene encodes CDR1 SQVTM and CDR2 ANQGSEA. CDR3 length: 10 residues. Filled out from reference TRBV29-1 and TRBJ1-2, the complete variable domain reads SAVISQKPSRDICQRGTSLTIQCQVDSQVTMMFWYRQQPGQSLTLIATANQGSEATYESGFVIDKFPISRPNLTFSTLTVSNMSPEDSSIYLCSAGTGGYTFGSGTRLTVV.

CDR3 in DNA: TGTGCCAGCAGTCCGACAACCTTAAACTCCTACGAGCAGTACTTC. Translated, it gives CASSPTTLNSYEQYF. This rearrangement joins TRBV6-1 to TRBJ2-7; D unclear. Germline values: CDR1 MNHNS, CDR2 SASEGT. Trimming took off 5 bases at V and 0 bases at J, with 14 bases between the two ends. This CDR3 contains 15 residues.